One sample yielded the 9 T cell receptor beta chains listed below, sequenced in a study of T-cell reconstitution after alpha-beta-depleted transplantation in children. The authors prepared the TCRbeta library with unique molecular identifiers. Via MiXCR, TCRdb re-called the PCR reads, giving one row per CDR3 protein. This sample has around 600,000 distinct CDR3 sequences; about 15% occur once, and the top ten carry about 1.1%. Sequenced material: PBMCs from the stem cell graft donor, taken from the stem cell graft. The receptors were gathered from a human donor who donated a stem cell graft to a child with acute myeloid leukemia.

This clonotype has ten or more counts. The chain combines TRBV7-2 with TRBJ2-2; D is possibly TRBD2 (6 bases). CDR1 is SGHTA and CDR2 is FQGNSA in the germline V gene. The CDR3 length is 16 residues. Trimming left V 6 bases short and J 0 bases short, with 14 bases between. This CDR3 reads CASRFPGLANTGELFF. CDR3 sequence (DNA): TGTGCCAGCAGATTTCCGGGACTCGCGAACACCGGGGAGCTGTTTTTT.

CDR3 sequence (DNA): TGTGCCAGCAAGGCAGGGGGCGAGAGGGATCAGCCCCAGCATTTT. Translation gives CASKAGGERDQPQHF. The rearrangement links TRBV28 to TRBJ1-5; 8 positions match TRBD1. Germline V CDR1 and CDR2: MDHEN, SYDVKM. J lost 5 bases, V lost 7 bases, and 10 bases had no gene match. The CDR3 is 15 residues long. Supplemented by reference TRBV28 and TRBJ1-5, the full variable domain reads DVKVTQSSRYLVKRTGEKVFLECVQDMDHENMFWYRQDPGLGLRLIYFSYDVKMKEKGDIPEGYSVSREKKERFSLILESASTNQTSMYLCASKAGGERDQPQHFGDGTRLSIL.

The chain joins TRBV12-3 or TRBV12-4 to TRBJ2-7; perhaps TRBD1 as D (5 bases). V lost 4 bases, J lost 4 bases, and 8 bases lay in between. There are 12 residues in the CDR3. The CDR3 is CASSWGVYEQYF. CDR3 DNA sequence: TGTGCCAGCAGTTGGGGCGTTTACGAGCAGTACTTC.

This clonotype was picked up many times. The V gene is TRBV10-3, the J gene TRBJ2-3; D is uncertain. The germline V gene has CDR1 ENHRY and CDR2 SYGVKD. V lost 5 bases, J lost 5 bases, and 11 bases lay in between. There are 13 residues in the CDR3. For the CDR3, the DNA is TGTGCCATCAGTAACCTAGTAGGAGATACGCAGTATTTT. The encoded protein is CAISNLVGDTQYF.

In its sample, this clonotype was seen a few times. The chain couples TRBV12-3 or TRBV12-4 to TRBJ1-4; perhaps TRBD1 as D (5 bases). Trimming took 5 bases from V and 7 from J, leaving 14 bases between them. The CDR3 extends over 14 amino acids. The CDR3 DNA reads as TGTGCCAGCAGTGTCCGGGACGGCTTTGAAAAACTGTTTTTT. It yields the protein CASSVRDGFEKLFF.

The gene calls are TRBV11-2 and TRBJ1-5, with D perhaps matching TRBD1 (6 bases). The germline V gene has CDR1 SGHAT and CDR2 FQNNGV. The length of the CDR3 is 13 residues. V gave up 6 bases and J gave up 5 bases, with 11 bases separating them. The CDR3 coding sequence is TGTGCCAGCAGTTACAGGGTACATCAGCCCCAGCATTTT. As protein: CASSYRVHQPQHF. The variable domain in full, with the rest retrieved from reference TRBV11-2 and TRBJ1-5, is EAGVAQSPRYKIIEKRQSVAFWCNPISGHATLYWYQQILGQGPKLLIQFQNNGVVDDSQLPKDRFSAERLKGVDSTLKIQPAKLEDSAVYLCASSYRVHQPQHFGDGTRLSIL.

This clonotype was picked up many times. The chain couples TRBV5-8 to TRBJ1-2, with D uncertain. CDR1 SGHTS and CDR2 YDEGEE come from the germline V gene. V was trimmed by 1 base and J by 9 bases, leaving 10 bases between them. CDR3 size: 12 residues. Here the CDR3 DNA reads TGTGCCAGCAGCTTGCGAGTTCGGAGCTACACCTTC. It encodes CASSLRVRSYTF.

The chain is built from TRBV7-7 and TRBJ2-5, with D uncertain. This CDR3 comprises 15 residues. Germline assignment: CDR1 SSHAT and CDR2 FNYEAQ (reference sequence). Trimming cost V 1 base and J 5 bases, with 14 bases left between them. The CDR3, as DNA: TGTGCCAGCAGCTTAGGCCCAGGATTTCGGGAGACCCAGTACTTC. Its translation is CASSLGPGFRETQYF.

In its sample, this clonotype was seen many times. This chain links TRBV13 with TRBJ1-2, with D uncertain. The CDR3 is made up of 11 amino acids. The germline gives CDR1 PRHDT, CDR2 FYEKMQ (reference sequence). V was shortened by 0 bases and J by 10 bases, with 6 bases between the two germline ends. The DNA of the CDR3 is TGTGCCAGCAGCTTAGGGCCACACTACACCTTC. Translation: CASSLGPHYTF.